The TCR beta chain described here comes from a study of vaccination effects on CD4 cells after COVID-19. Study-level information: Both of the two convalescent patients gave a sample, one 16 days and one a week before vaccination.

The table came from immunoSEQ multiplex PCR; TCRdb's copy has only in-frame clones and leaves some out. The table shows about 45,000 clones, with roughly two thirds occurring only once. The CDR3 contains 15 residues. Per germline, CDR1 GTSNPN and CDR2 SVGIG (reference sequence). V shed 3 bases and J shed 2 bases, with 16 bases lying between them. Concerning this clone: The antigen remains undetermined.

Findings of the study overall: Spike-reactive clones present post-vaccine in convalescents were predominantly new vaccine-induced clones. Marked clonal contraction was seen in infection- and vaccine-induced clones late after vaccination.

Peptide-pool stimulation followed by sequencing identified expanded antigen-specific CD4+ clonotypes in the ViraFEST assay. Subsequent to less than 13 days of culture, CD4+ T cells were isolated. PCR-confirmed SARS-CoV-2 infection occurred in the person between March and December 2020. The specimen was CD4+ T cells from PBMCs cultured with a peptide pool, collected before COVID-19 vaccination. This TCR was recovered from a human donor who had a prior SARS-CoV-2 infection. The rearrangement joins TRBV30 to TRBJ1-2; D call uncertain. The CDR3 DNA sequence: TGTGCCTGGAGCGGTACTTGGGAGTCGAACTATGGCTACACCTTC. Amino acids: CAWSGTWESNYGYTF.